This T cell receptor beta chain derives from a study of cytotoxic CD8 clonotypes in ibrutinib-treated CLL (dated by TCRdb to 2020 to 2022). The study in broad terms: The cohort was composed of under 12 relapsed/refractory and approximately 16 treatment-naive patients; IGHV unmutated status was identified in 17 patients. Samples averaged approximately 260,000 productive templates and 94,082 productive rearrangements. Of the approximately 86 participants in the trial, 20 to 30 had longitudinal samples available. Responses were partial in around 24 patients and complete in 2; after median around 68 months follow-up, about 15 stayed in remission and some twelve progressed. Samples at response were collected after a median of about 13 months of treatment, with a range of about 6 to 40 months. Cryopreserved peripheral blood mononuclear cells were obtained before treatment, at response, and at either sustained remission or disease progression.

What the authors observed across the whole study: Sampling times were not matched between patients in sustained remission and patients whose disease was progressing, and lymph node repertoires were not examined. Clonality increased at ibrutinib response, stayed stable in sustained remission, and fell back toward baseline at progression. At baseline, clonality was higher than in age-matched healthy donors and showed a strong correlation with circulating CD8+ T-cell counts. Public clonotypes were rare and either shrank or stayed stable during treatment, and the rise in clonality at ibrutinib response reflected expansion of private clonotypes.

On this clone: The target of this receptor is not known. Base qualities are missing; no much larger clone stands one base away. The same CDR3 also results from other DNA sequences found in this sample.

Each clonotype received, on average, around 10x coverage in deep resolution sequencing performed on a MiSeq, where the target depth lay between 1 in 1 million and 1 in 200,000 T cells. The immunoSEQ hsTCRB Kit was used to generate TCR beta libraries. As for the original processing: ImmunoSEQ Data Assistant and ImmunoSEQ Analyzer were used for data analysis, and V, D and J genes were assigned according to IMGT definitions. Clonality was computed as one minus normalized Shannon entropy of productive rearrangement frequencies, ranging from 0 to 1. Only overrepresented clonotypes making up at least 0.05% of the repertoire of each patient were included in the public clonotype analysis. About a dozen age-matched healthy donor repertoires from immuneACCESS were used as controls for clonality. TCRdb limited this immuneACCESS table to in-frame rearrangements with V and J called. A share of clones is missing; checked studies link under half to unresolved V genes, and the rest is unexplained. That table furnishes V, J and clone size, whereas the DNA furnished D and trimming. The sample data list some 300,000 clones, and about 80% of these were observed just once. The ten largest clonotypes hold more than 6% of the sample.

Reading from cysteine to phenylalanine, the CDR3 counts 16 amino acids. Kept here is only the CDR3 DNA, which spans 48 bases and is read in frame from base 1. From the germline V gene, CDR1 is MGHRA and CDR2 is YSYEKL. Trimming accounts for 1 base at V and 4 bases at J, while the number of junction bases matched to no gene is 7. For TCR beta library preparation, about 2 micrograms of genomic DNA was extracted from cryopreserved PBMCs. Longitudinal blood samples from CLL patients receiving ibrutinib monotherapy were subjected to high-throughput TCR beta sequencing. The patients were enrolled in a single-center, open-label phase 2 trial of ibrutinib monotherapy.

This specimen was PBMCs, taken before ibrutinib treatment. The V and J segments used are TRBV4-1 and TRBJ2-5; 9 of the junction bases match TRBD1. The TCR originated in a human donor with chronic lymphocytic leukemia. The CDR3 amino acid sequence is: CASSQGPGQGRETQYF. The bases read TGCGCCAGCAGCCAAGGGCCGGGACAGGGTAGAGAGACCCAGTACTTC.